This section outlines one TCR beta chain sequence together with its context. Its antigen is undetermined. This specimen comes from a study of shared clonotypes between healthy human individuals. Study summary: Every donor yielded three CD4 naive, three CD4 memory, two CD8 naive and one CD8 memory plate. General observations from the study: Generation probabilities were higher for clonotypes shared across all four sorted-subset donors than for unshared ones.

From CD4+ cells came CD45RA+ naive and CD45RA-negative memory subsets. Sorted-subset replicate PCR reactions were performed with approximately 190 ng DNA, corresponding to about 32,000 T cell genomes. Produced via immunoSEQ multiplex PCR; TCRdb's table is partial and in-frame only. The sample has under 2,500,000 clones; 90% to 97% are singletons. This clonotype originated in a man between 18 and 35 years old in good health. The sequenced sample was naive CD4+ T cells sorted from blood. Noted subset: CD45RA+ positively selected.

The CDR3 DNA sequence: TGCGCCAGCAGCTTGGACGACAGGGGGAGCTCACCCCTCCACTTT. Residues: CASSLDDRGSSPLHF. This chain links TRBV5-1 with TRBJ1-6, with 9 bases lining up with TRBD1. Germline V gene sequence: CDR1 SGHRS, CDR2 YFSETQ. V lost 0 bases to trimming and J lost 10 bases; unmatched junction nucleotides: 5. The CDR3 has 15 amino acids.